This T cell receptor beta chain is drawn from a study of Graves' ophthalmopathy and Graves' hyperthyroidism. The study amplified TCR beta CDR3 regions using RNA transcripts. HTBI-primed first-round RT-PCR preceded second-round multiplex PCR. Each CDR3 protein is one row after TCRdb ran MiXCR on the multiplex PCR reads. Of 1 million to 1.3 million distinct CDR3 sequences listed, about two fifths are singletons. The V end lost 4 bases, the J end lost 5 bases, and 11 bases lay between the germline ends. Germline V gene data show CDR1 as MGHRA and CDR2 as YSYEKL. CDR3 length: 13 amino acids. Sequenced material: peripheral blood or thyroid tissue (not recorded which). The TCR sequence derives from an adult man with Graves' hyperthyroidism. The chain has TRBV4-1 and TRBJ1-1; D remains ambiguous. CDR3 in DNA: TGCGCCAGCAGCCGTTGGGTATGGACTGAAGCTTTCTTT. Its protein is CASSRWVWTEAFF.